Listed here are 14 T cell receptor beta chains from one sample, sequenced in a study of cytomegalovirus exposure and HLA in healthy donors. Use of 60 Vbeta and 13 Jbeta primers characterized the PCR. Libraries were prepared by immunoSEQ multiplex PCR; TCRdb keeps only in-frame clonotypes and omits some of them. The repertoire holds some 130,000 clones, with over 70% as singletons. Sequenced input: PBMCs. These receptors were obtained from a young woman in good health and CMV-seronegative.

V is TRBV5-1 and J is TRBJ2-2; TRBD1 matches 12 bases. The germline gives CDR1 SGHRS, CDR2 YFSETQ. V gave up 2 bases and J gave up 6 bases; unmatched junction bases: 2. There are 15 residues in the CDR3. As DNA, the CDR3 is TGCGCCAGCAGCTTCCGGGACAGGGGGCCCGGGGAGCTGTTTTTT. It translates to CASSFRDRGPGELFF. Complete variable domain (other parts from reference TRBV5-1 and TRBJ2-2): KAGVTQTPRYLIKTRGQQVTLSCSPISGHRSVSWYQQTPGQGLQFLFEYFSETQRNKGNFPGRFSGRQFSNSRSEMNVSTLELGDSALYLCASSFRDRGPGELFFGEGSRLTVL.

The chain links TRBV30 to TRBJ2-6; possible D gene TRBD2, 5 bases. There are 16 residues in the CDR3. Germline CDR1 reads GTSNPN; CDR2 reads SVGIG (reference sequence). Trimming shortened V by 5 bases and J by 0 bases, and 14 bases separated the two germline ends. The CDR3, as DNA: TGTGCCTGGGGTTCGGGGTCTTACTCTGGGGCCAACGTCCTGACTTTC. Protein sequence: CAWGSGSYSGANVLTF. Full variable domain (rest looked up from reference TRBV30 and TRBJ2-6): SQTIHQWPATLVQPVGSPLSLECTVEGTSNPNLYWYRQAAGRGLQLLFYSVGIGQISSEVPQNLSASRPQDRQFILSSKKLLLSDSGFYLCAWGSGSYSGANVLTFGAGSRLTVL.

This chain uses TRBV4-1 with TRBJ2-7; no clear D gene. CDR1 is MGHRA and CDR2 is YSYEKL in the germline V gene. Trimming took off 8 bases at V and 0 bases at J, with 14 bases between the two ends. This CDR3 is 14 amino acids long. CDR3 amino acids: CASGNVVSSYEQYF. The DNA for the CDR3 is TGCGCCAGCGGCAACGTTGTGTCCTCCTACGAGCAGTACTTC.

This clone was recorded a few times. The rearrangement joins TRBV19 to TRBJ1-1; 9 bases fit TRBD1. This CDR3 has 11 amino acids. The J segment lost 7 bases and the V segment lost 6 bases, leaving 0 bases of the junction unmatched. The germline CDR1 and CDR2 sequences are LNHDA and SQIVND (reference sequence). CDR3 sequence reads: CASRTGGEAFF. The CDR3 DNA follows: TGTGCCAGTAGGACAGGGGGTGAAGCTTTCTTT.

This chain uses TRBV10-1 with TRBJ2-5, with 11 bases fitting TRBD1. Trimming at V came to 0 bases and at J to 7 bases, leaving 4 bases not matched to a gene. Germline CDR1 is WNHNN and CDR2 is SYGVQD (reference sequence). CDR3 length: 15 amino acids. CDR3: CASSESAGQGATQYF. In nucleotides, the CDR3 is TGCGCCAGCAGTGAGTCGGCTGGACAGGGGGCGACCCAGTACTTC.

The chain is built from TRBV4-1 and TRBJ1-2, with 7 nucleotides matching TRBD1. CDR3 length: 17 amino acids. CDR1 MGHRA and CDR2 YSYEKL come from the germline V gene. With 0 bases clipped from V and 8 bases from J, the junction kept 15 bases outside the gene matches. The CDR3 sequence: CASSQDSRKGGRDGYTF. DNA of the CDR3: TGCGCCAGCAGCCAAGATAGTCGGAAAGGGGGCAGGGACGGCTACACCTTC.

The chain couples TRBV4-1 to TRBJ1-3; D is undetermined. V was clipped by 0 bases and J by 0 bases, with 12 bases between them. The CDR3 runs to 17 residues. Germline CDR1 reads MGHRA; CDR2 reads YSYEKL. This CDR3 reads CASSQDSSRFSGNTIYF. The CDR3 DNA follows: TGCGCCAGCAGCCAAGATTCTTCCCGGTTCTCTGGAAACACCATATATTTT.

This chain links TRBV5-4 with TRBJ2-3; D perhaps matches TRBD2 (5 bases). CDR1 is SGHNT and CDR2 is YYREEE in the germline V gene (reference sequence). This CDR3 is 14 amino acids long. Trimming cost V 9 bases and J 4 bases, with 18 bases left between them. This chain's CDR3 is CATGRGRNADTQYF. DNA of the CDR3: TGTGCCACGGGGAGAGGGCGGAATGCAGATACGCAGTATTTT.

V gene TRBV30 combines with J gene TRBJ1-1; 8 nucleotides match TRBD1. J lost 0 bases, V lost 0 bases, and 9 bases had no gene match. The CDR3 has 17 amino acids. Germline CDR1 GTSNPN, CDR2 SVGIG (reference sequence). CDR3 DNA: TGTGCCTGGAGTGTATCGCCAGGGGGCGCGATGAACACTGAAGCTTTCTTT. Translation gives CAWSVSPGGAMNTEAFF.

The CDR3 reads CASTSGLSFRETQYF. As DNA, the CDR3 is TGTGCCAGCACCTCGGGACTATCTTTTCGAGAGACCCAGTACTTC. The gene calls are TRBV2 and TRBJ2-5; TRBD2 matches 7 bases. This CDR3 is built from 15 residues. Germline values: CDR1 SNHLY, CDR2 FYNNEI. Losses at the gene ends were 7 bases for V and 4 bases for J; bases not matched to a gene: 12.

The chain employs TRBV30 and TRBJ2-3; TRBD2 aligns across 9 bases. Germline V CDR1 and CDR2: GTSNPN, SVGIG (reference sequence). The CDR3 extends over 13 amino acids. The J segment lost 8 bases and the V segment lost 4 bases, leaving 7 bases of the junction unmatched. Here the CDR3 reads CAWKAGGPPTQYF. The CDR3 DNA reads TGTGCCTGGAAGGCGGGAGGGCCACCTACGCAGTATTTT.

The CDR3 loop is CASSPPGTTTYEQYF. CDR3 in DNA: TGTGCCAGCTCACCACCAGGGACTACAACCTACGAGCAGTACTTC. The rearrangement links TRBV18 to TRBJ2-7, with TRBD2 identical over 7 bases. The CDR3 has 15 residues. V dropped 0 bases and J dropped 2; count of bases not matched to a gene: 4. Germline V gives CDR1 KGHSH, CDR2 LQKENI.

This clone showed up just a few times. The gene calls are TRBV5-1 and TRBJ2-7; TRBD2 matches 9 bases. Unmatched junction bases numbered 4, after V lost 10 bases and J lost 2 bases. The CDR3 is 12 amino acids. CDR1 is SGHRS, CDR2 YFSETQ, per germline. The CDR3 DNA reads as TGCGCCTCTAGCGGGGTCACCTACGAGCAGTACTTC. Protein product: CASSGVTYEQYF.

CDR3 sequence: CASSPAGLPSSYEQYF. For the CDR3, the DNA is TGTGCCAGCAGCCCAGCGGGGCTTCCGAGCTCCTACGAGCAGTACTTC. This sequence joins TRBV7-2 and TRBJ2-7; 7 nucleotides line up with TRBD2. Germline CDR1 reads SGHTA; CDR2 reads FQGNSA. This CDR3 is built from 16 residues. The junction had 10 bases not matched to a gene; V was cut back by 5 bases and J by 0 bases.